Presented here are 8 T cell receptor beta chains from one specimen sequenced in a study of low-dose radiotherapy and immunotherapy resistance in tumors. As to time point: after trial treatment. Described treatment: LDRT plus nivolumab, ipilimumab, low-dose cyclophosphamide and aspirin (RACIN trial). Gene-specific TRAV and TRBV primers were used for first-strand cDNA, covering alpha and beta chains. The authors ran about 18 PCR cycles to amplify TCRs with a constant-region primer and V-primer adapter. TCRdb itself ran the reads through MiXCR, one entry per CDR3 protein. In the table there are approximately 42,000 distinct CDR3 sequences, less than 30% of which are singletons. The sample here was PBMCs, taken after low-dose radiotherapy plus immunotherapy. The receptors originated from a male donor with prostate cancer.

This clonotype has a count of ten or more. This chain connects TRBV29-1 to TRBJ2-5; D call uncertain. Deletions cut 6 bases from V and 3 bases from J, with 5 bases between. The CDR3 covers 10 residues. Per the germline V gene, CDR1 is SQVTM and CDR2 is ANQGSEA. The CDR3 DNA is TGCAGCGTGGCCGAAGAGACCCAGTACTTC. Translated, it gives CSVAEETQYF.

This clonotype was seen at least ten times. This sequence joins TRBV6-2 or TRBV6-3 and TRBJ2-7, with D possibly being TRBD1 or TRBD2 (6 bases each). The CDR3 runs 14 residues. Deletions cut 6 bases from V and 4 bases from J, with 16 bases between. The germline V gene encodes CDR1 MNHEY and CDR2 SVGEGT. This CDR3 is CASSKEGGWYEQYF. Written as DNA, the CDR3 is TGTGCCAGCAGCAAGGAAGGGGGGTGGTACGAGCAGTACTTC.

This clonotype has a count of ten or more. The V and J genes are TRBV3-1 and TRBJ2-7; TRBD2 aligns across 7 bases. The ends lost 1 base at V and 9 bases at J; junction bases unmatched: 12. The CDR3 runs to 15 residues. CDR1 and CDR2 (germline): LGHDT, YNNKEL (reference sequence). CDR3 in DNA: TGTGCCAGCAGCCAAGTGGGAGGGAGCGACGACCGGCAGTACTTC. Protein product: CASSQVGGSDDRQYF.

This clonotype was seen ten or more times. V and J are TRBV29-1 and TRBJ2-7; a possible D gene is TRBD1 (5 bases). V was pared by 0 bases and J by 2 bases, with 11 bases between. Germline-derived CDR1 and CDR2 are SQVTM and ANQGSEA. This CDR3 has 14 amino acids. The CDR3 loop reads CSVEEAGFTYEQYF. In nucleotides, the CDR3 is TGCAGCGTTGAAGAGGCAGGGTTTACCTACGAGCAGTACTTC.

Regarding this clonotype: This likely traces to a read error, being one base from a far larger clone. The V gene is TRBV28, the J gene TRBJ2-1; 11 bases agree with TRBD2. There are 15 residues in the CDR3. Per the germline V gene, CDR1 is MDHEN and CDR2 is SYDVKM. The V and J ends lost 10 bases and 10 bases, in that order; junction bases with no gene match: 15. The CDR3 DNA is TGTGCCACCATCCGAGGTAGCGGGAGGGCAGAGGAGCAGTTCTTC. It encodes CATIRGSGRAEEQFF.

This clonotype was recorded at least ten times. The chain's CDR3 is CASSRTSGGKQFF. The CDR3 coding sequence is TGTGCCAGCAGTAGGACTAGCGGGGGAAAGCAGTTCTTC. The chain employs TRBV2 and TRBJ2-1, with TRBD2 identical over 13 bases. Germline V lookup: CDR1 SNHLY, CDR2 FYNNEI. V was clipped by 5 bases and J by 11 bases; unmatched bases: 3. The CDR3 is 13 amino acids.

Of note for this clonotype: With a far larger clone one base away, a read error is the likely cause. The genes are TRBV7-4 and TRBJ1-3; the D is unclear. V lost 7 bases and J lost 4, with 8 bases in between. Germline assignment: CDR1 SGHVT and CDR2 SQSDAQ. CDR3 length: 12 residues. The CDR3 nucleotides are TGTGCCAGCACCCGCAGGGGAAACACCATATATTTT. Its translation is CASTRRGNTIYF.

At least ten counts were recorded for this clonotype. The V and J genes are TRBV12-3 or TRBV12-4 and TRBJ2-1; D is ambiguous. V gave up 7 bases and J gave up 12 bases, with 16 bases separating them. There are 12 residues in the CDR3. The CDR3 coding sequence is TGTGCCAGCACCTTGGGTTTGGCAGGGCAGTTCTTC. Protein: CASTLGLAGQFF.